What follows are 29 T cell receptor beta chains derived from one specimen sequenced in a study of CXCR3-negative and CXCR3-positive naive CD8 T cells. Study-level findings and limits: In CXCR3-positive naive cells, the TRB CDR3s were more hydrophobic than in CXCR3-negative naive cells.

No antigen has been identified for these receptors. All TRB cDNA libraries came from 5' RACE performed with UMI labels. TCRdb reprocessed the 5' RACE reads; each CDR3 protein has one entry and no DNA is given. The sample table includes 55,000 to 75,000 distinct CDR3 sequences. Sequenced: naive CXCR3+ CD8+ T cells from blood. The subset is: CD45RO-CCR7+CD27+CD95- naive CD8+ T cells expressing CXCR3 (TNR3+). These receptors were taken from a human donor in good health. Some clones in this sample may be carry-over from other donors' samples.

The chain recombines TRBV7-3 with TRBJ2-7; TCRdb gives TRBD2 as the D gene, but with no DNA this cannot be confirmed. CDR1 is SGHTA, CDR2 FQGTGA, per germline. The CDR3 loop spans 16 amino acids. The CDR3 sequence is CASSLSSGGVVYEQYF.

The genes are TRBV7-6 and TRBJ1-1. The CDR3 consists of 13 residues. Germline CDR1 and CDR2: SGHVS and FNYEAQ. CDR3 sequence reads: CASALTENTEAFF.

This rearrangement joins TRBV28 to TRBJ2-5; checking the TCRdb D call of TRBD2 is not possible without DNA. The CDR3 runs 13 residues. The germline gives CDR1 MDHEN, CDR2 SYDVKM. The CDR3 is CASTIAGSETQYF.

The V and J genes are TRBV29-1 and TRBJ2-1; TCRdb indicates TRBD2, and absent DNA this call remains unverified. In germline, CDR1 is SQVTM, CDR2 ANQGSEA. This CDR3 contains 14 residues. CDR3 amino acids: CSVGGLAGDNEQFF.

The CDR3 loop is CASSLAGITEAFF. The rearrangement joins TRBV7-9 to TRBJ1-1. CDR3 length: 13 residues. Germline CDR1 SEHNR, CDR2 FQNEAQ (reference sequence).

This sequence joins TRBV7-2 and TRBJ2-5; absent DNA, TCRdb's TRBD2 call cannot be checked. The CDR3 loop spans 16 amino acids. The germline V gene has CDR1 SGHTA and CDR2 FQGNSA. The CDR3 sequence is CASSPAGGTIWETQYF. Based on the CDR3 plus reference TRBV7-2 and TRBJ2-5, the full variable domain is GAGVSQSPSNKVTEKGKDVELRCDPISGHTALYWYRQSLGQGLEFLIYFQGNSAPDKSGLPSDRFSAERTGGSVSTLTIQRTQQEDSAVYLCASSPAGGTIWETQYFGPGTRLLVL.

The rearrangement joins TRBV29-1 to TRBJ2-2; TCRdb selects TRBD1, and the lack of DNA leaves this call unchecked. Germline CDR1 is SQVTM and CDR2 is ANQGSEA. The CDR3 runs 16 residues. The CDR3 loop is CSVQDFSRVNTGELFF.

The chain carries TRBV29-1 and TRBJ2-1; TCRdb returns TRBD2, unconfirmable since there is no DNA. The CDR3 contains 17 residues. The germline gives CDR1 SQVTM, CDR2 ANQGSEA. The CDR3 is CSALGLAGDLTYNEQFF.

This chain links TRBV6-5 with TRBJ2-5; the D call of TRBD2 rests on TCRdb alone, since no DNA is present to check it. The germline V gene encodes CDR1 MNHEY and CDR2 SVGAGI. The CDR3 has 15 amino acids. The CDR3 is CASSSLAGSQETQYF.

CDR3 loop: CSGVTGGSYGYTF. This sequence joins TRBV29-1 and TRBJ1-2; the TRBD1 assignment by TCRdb is unverifiable without DNA. The germline CDR1 and CDR2 sequences are SQVTM and ANQGSEA. The CDR3 covers 13 residues.

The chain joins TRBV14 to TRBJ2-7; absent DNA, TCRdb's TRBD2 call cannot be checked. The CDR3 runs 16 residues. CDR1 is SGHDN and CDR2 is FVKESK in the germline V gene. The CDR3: CASSQDIAGGSYEQYF.

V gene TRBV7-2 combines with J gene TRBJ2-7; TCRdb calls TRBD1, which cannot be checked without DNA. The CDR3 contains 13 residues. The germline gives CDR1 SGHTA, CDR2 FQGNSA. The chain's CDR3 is CASSLDRGYEQYF.

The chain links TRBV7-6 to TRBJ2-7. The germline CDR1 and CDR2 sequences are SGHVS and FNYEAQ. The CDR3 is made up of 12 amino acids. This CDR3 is CASSVTLDEQYF.

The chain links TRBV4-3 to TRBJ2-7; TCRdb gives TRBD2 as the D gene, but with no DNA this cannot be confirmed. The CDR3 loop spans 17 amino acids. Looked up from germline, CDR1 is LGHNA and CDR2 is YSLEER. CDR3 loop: CASSQGSSGGSIHEQYF.

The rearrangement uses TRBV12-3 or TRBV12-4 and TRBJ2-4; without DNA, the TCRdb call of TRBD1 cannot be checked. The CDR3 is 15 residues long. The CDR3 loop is CASTADRLAKNIQYF.

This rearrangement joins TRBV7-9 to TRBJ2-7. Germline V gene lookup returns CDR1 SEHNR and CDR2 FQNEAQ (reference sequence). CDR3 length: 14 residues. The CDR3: CASSSATLSYEQYF.

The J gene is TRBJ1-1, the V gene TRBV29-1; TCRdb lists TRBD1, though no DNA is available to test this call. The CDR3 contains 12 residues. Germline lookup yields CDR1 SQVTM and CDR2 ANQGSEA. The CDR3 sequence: CSVMPGVTEAFF. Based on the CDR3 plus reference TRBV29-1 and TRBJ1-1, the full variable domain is SAVISQKPSRDICQRGTSLTIQCQVDSQVTMMFWYRQQPGQSLTLIATANQGSEATYESGFVIDKFPISRPNLTFSTLTVSNMSPEDSSIYLCSVMPGVTEAFFGQGTRLTVV.

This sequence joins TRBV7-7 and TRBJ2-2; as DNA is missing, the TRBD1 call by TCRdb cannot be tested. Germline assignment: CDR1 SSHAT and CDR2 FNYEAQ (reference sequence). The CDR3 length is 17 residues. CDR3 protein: CASSSSGGAVPPGELFF.

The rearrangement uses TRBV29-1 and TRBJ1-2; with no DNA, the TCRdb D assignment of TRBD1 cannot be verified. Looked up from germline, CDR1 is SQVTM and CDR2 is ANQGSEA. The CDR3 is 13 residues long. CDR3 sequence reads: CSVVPGENYGYTF.

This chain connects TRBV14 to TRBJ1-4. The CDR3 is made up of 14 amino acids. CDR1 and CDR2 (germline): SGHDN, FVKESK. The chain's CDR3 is CASSHHLLGEKLFF.

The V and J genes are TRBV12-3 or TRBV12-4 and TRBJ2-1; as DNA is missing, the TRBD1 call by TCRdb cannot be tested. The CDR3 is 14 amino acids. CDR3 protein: CASSQTGLNNEQFF.

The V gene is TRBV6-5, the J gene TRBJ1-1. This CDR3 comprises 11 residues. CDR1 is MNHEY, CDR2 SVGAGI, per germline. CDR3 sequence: CASSYSTEAFF.

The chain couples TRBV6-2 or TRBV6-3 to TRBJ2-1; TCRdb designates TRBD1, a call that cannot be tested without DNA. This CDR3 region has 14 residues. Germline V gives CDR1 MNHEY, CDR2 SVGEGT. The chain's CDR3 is CASSRAGGADEQFF.

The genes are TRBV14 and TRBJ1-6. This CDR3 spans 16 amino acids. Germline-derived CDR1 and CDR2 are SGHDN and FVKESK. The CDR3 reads CASSQLQSSYNSPLHF.

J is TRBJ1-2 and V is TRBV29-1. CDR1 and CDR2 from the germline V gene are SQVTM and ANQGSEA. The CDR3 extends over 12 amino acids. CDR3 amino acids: CSVSRADYGYTF.

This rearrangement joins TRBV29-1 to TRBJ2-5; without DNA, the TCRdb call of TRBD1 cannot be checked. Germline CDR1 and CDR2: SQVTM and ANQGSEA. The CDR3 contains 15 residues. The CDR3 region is CSVAPWTKTQETQYF.

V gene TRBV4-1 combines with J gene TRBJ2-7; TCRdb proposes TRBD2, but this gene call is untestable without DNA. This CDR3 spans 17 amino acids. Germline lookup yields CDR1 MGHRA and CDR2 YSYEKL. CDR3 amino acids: CASSQEGDLRSSYEQYF.

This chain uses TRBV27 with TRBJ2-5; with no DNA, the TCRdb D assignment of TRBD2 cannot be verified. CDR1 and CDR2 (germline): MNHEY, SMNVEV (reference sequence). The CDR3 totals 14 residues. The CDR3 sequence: CASSLVRGGETQYF.

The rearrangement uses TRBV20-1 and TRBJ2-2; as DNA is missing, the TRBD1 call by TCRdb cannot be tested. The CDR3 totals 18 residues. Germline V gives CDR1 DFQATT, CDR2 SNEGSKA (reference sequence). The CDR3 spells CSASDLSGQGSNTGELFF.